This TCR beta chain emerged from a study of siplizumab effects on memory and regulatory T cells. TCRdb keeps only in-frame clones here, not all; method: immunoSEQ multiplex PCR. The sample contains tens of thousands of clones, around three quarters of which appear only once. The junction had 0 bases not matched to a gene; V was cut back by 1 base and J by 5 bases. CDR1 is SSHAT, CDR2 FNYEAQ, per germline (reference sequence). The CDR3 is 13 amino acids. The study, taken as a whole, reports: Assignment to unstimulated subsets succeeded for only a minor fraction of the alloreactive clones. Assignment of a naive or memory phenotype failed for roughly 80-95% of the proliferating CD4+ or CD8+ clones. Memory T cells appeared less diverse than naive cells, which seemed to contribute substantially to alloresponse. Alloreactive sequences traceable to unstimulated CD4+ memory cells declined significantly under siplizumab.

A remark on this clone: Its matching antigen is unknown.

Sequencing was carried out using memory CD4+ T cells sorted from blood. The chain couples TRBV7-7 to TRBJ2-3; TRBD2 matches 7 bases. The clonotype comes from a human donor in good health. This chain's CDR3 is CASSLGEGDTQYF. The CDR3 DNA sequence: TGTGCCAGCAGCTTAGGGGAGGGAGATACGCAGTATTTT.